The 13 T cell receptor beta chains reported below all come from one sample, sequenced in a study of blood T cell repertoires in COVID-19. This table comes from immunoSEQ multiplex PCR, and its TCRdb copy is limited to in-frame clones, with some not included. The table includes about 250,000 clones, 86% detected once. Sequenced sample: peripheral blood. Receptor source: a woman aged 55-69 years who had recovered from COVID-19.

The V call is TRBV4-2, the J call TRBJ1-1; D gene ambiguous. V was cut by 2 bases and J by 5 bases, with 12 bases left in between. The germline V gene encodes CDR1 LGHNA and CDR2 YNFKEQ. This CDR3 is 14 amino acids long. The CDR3 is CASSQTPGWTEAFF. The CDR3 nucleotides read TGTGCCAGCAGCCAAACTCCCGGGTGGACTGAAGCTTTCTTT.

The chain links TRBV5-5 to TRBJ1-1; D might be TRBD1 (6 bases). The germline V gene encodes CDR1 SGHKS and CDR2 YYEKEE (reference sequence). V was clipped by 4 bases and J by 2 bases, with 12 bases between them. CDR3 length equals 14 residues. The CDR3 coding sequence is TGTGCCAGCAGCCTTTGGACAGCCAACACTGAAGCTTTCTTT. Protein: CASSLWTANTEAFF.

The chain links TRBV7-3 to TRBJ1-5; possible D gene TRBD1, 5 bases. The germline V and J ends were trimmed by 5 bases and 1 base, with 6 bases remaining between them. Germline V lookup: CDR1 SGHTA, CDR2 FQGTGA. The CDR3 is made up of 13 amino acids. CDR3 coding DNA: TGTGCCAGCAGCCGGGGGAGCAATCAGCCCCAGCATTTT. Translating gives CASSRGSNQPQHF.

This rearrangement joins TRBV4-3 to TRBJ1-2, with D possibly matching TRBD1 (5 bases). Germline lookup yields CDR1 LGHNA and CDR2 YSLEER. The CDR3 totals 15 residues. Trimming pared 1 base from V and 10 bases from J, leaving 19 bases between. CDR3 DNA sequence: TGCGCCAGCAGCCAAGTAGGGGCCGCCCGACGTGACTACACCTTC. Translating gives CASSQVGAARRDYTF.

The rearrangement uses TRBV29-1 and TRBJ1-1; the D gene is possibly TRBD1 (5 bases). V lost 7 bases and J 0 bases, leaving 12 bases between the germline ends. Germline assignment: CDR1 SQVTM and CDR2 ANQGSEA. CDR3 length equals 13 residues. CDR3 protein: CSGGTQVNTEAFF. The CDR3 DNA reads TGCAGCGGGGGGACCCAGGTGAACACTGAAGCTTTCTTT.

This clone showed up just once. Written as DNA, the CDR3 is TGTGCCACCAGTGAACCGGGACAAGGGGTATACAATGAGCAGTTCTTC. As protein: CATSEPGQGVYNEQFF. The chain combines TRBV24-1 with TRBJ2-1, with a possible D match to TRBD1 (6 bases). Germline values: CDR1 KGHDR, CDR2 SFDVKD. Trimming left V 4 bases short and J 4 bases short, with 16 bases between. This CDR3 spans 16 amino acids.

The chain links TRBV27 to TRBJ2-1; TRBD1 agrees at 7 bases. Losses at the gene ends were 3 bases for V and 4 bases for J; bases not matched to a gene: 6. The CDR3 covers 15 residues. CDR1 is MNHEY and CDR2 is SMNVEV in the germline V gene (reference sequence). The CDR3: CASSLRDSKYNEQFF. CDR3 nucleotide sequence: TGTGCCAGCAGTTTGAGGGACAGTAAGTACAATGAGCAGTTCTTC.

The rearrangement uses TRBV28 and TRBJ2-5, with D possibly TRBD2 on 6 matching bases. V was pared by 6 bases and J by 4 bases, with 24 bases between. The CDR3 runs to 17 residues. The germline V gene encodes CDR1 MDHEN and CDR2 SYDVKM. The DNA of the CDR3 is TGTGCCAGCAGGCCCTCGAAAGGGCGCGGGATAGTAGAGACCCAGTACTTC. Protein sequence: CASRPSKGRGIVETQYF. The full variable domain, completed using reference TRBV28 and TRBJ2-5, is DVKVTQSSRYLVKRTGEKVFLECVQDMDHENMFWYRQDPGLGLRLIYFSYDVKMKEKGDIPEGYSVSREKKERFSLILESASTNQTSMYLCASRPSKGRGIVETQYFGPGTRLLVL.

This clone showed up just once. The V gene is TRBV9, the J gene TRBJ2-5; a weak D match, TRBD1 (6 bases). CDR3 size: 14 residues. Germline CDR1 SGDLS, CDR2 YYNGEE. V lost 3 bases to trimming and J lost 4 bases, with 13 bases between them. The CDR3 nucleotides are TGTGCCAGCAGCGCCCACAGGGTCGGAGAGACCCAGTACTTC. Translation: CASSAHRVGETQYF.

This clone was counted once. The rearrangement uses TRBV4-3 and TRBJ2-7, with a weak D call TRBD1 (6 bases). Germline assignment: CDR1 LGHNA and CDR2 YSLEER. The V end lost 0 bases, the J end lost 3 bases, and 15 bases lay between the germline ends. The CDR3 sequence is 16 residues long. The CDR3 sequence: CASSQDNRAEYYEQYF. The CDR3 DNA reads TGCGCCAGCAGCCAAGATAACAGGGCGGAATACTACGAGCAGTACTTC.

The chain employs TRBV14 and TRBJ1-1; D is unclear. Germline CDR1 and CDR2: SGHDN and FVKESK. V was clipped by 0 bases and J by 3 bases, with 20 bases between them. The CDR3 has 18 residues. CDR3 coding DNA: TGTGCCAGCAGCCAAGATTTCCCAAGCCGTGGCGGGGACACTGAAGCTTTCTTT. Translating it yields CASSQDFPSRGGDTEAFF.

As to this clone: In the same sample, other DNA sequences code for this CDR3. The chain links TRBV5-1 to TRBJ2-2; 8 nucleotides align to TRBD2. The germline V gene has CDR1 SGHRS and CDR2 YFSETQ. The CDR3 runs to 15 residues. V gave up 0 bases and J gave up 5 bases; unmatched junction bases: 3. The DNA of the CDR3 is TGCGCCAGCAGCTTGGTGAGCGGGGGTACCGGGGAGCTGTTTTTT. It codes for CASSLVSGGTGELFF.

The chain couples TRBV7-9 to TRBJ2-5; weak D call: TRBD2 (5 bases). Germline assignment: CDR1 SEHNR and CDR2 FQNEAQ (reference sequence). This CDR3 has 14 residues. V lost 5 bases and J 5 bases, leaving 15 bases between the germline ends. CDR3 sequence: CASSETRVRETQYF. The CDR3 nucleotides are TGTGCCAGCAGCGAGACGAGGGTTCGGGAGACCCAGTACTTC.